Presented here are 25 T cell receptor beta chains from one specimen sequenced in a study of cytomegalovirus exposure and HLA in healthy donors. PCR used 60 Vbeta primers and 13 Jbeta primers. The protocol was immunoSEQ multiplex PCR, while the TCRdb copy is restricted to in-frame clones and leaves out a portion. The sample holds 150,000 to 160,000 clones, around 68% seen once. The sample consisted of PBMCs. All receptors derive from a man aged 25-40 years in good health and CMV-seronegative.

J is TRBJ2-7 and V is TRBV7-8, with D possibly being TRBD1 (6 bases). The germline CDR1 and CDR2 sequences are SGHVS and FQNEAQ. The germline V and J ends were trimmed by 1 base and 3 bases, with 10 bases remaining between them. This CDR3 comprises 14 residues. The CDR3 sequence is CASSLEPGVYEQYF. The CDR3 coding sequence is TGTGCCAGCAGCTTAGAGCCAGGGGTCTACGAGCAGTACTTC.

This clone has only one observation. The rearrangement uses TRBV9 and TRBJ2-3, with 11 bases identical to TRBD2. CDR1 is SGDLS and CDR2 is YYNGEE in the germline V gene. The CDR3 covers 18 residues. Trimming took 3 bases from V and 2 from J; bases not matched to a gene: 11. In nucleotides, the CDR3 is TGTGCCAGCAGCGCAACTAGCGGGGGCCGATACTACACAGATACGCAGTATTTT. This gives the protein CASSATSGGRYYTDTQYF. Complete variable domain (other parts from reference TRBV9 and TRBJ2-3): DSGVTQTPKHLITATGQRVTLRCSPRSGDLSVYWYQQSLDQGLQFLIQYYNGEERAKGNILERFSAQQFPDLHSELNLSSLELGDSALYFCASSATSGGRYYTDTQYFGPGTRLTVL.

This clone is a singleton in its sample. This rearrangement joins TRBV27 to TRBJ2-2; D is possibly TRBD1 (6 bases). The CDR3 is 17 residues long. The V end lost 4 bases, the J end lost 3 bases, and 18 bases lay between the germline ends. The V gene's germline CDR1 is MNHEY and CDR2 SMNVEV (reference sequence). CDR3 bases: TGTGCCAGCAGTTCCCCCAGGGGTCTTGGAGACACCGGGGAGCTGTTTTTT. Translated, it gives CASSSPRGLGDTGELFF.

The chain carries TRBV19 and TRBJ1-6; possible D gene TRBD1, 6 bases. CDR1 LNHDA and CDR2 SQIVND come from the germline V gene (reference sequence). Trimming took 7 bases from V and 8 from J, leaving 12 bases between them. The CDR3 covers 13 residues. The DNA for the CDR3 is TGTGCCAGTAATCACAGGGTGGATTCACCCCTCCACTTT. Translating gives CASNHRVDSPLHF.

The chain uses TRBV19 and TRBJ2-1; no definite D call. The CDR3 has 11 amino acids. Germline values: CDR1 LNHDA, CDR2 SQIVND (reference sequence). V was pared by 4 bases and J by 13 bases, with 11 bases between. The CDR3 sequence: CASSTDIQQFF. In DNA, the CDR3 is TGTGCCAGTAGTACAGACATTCAACAGTTCTTC.

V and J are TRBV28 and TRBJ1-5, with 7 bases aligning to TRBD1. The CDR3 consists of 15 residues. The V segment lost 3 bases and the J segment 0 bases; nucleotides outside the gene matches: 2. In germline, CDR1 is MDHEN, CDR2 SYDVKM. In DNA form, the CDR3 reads TGTGCCAGCAGTTTGGGACAGAATAGCAATCAGCCCCAGCATTTT. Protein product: CASSLGQNSNQPQHF.

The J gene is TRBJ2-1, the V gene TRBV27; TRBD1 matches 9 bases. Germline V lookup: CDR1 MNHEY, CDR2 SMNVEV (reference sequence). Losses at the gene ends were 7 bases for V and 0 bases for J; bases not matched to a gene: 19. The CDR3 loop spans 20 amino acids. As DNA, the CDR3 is TGTGCCAGCACCCCTTCGGGGACAGGGCTAATACATAGCTCCTACAATGAGCAGTTCTTC. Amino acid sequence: CASTPSGTGLIHSSYNEQFF.

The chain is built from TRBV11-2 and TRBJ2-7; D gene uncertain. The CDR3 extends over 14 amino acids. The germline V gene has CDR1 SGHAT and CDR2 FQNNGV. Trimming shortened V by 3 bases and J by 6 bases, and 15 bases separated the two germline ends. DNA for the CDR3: TGTGCCAGCAGCTTGGCAGGCCTCCCCACCGAGCAGTACTTC. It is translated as CASSLAGLPTEQYF.

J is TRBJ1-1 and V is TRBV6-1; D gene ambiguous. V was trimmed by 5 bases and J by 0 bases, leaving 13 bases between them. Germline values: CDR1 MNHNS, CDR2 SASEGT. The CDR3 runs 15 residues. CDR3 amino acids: CASSSTLTLNTEAFF. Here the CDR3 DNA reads TGTGCCAGCAGTTCGACTCTAACTTTGAACACTGAAGCTTTCTTT.

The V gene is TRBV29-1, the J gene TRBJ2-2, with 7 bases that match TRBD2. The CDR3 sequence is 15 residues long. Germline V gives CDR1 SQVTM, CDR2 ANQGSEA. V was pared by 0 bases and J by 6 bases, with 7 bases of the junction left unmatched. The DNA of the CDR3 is TGCAGCGTTGAAGAGTCAGCGGGGCGTCCCGGGGAGCTGTTTTTT. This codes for CSVEESAGRPGELFF.

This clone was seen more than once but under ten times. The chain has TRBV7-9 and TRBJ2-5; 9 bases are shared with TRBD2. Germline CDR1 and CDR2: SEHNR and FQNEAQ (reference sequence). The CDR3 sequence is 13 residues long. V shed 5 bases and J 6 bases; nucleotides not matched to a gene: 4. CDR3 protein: CASSPSGDKTQYF. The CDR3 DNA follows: TGTGCCAGCAGCCCTAGCGGGGATAAGACCCAGTACTTC.

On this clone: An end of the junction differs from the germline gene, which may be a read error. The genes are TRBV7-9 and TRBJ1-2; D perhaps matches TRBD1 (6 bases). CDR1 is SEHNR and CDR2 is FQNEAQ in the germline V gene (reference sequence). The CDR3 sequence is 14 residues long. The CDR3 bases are TGTGCCAGCAGCCCAGGGGAATTTGGCTATGGCTACCCCTTC. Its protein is CASSPGEFGYGYPF.

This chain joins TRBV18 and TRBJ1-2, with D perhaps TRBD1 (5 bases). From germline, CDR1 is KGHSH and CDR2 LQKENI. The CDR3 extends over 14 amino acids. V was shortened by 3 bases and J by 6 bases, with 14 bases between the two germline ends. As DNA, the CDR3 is TGTGCCAGCTCACCCCCCGGGCAGGGCCATGGCTACACCTTC. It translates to CASSPPGQGHGYTF.

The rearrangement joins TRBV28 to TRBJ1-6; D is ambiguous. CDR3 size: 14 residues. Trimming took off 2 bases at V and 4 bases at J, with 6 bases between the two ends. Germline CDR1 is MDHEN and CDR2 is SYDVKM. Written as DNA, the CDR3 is TGTGCCAGCAGTTTACGGGGATATAATTCACCCCTCCACTTT. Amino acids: CASSLRGYNSPLHF.

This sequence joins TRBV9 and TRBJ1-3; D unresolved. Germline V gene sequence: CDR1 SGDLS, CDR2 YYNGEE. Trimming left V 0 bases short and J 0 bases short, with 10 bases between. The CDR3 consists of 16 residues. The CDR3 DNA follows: TGTGCCAGCAGCGTAGCTGTGAGTTACTCTGGAAACACCATATATTTT. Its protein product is CASSVAVSYSGNTIYF.

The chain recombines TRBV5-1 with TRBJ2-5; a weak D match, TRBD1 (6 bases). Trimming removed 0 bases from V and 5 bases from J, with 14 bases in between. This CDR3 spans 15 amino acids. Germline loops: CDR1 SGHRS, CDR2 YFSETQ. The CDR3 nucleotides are TGCGCCAGCAGCTTGGATGGTAGGGGGATGGAGACCCAGTACTTC. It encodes CASSLDGRGMETQYF. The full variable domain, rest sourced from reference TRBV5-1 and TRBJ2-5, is KAGVTQTPRYLIKTRGQQVTLSCSPISGHRSVSWYQQTPGQGLQFLFEYFSETQRNKGNFPGRFSGRQFSNSRSEMNVSTLELGDSALYLCASSLDGRGMETQYFGPGTRLLVL.

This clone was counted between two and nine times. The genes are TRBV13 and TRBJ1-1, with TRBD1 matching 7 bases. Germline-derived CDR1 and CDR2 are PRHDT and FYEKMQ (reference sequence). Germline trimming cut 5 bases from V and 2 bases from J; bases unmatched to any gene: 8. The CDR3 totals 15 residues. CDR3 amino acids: CASSPDRDPNTEAFF. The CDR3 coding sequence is TGTGCCAGCAGCCCTGACAGGGATCCAAACACTGAAGCTTTCTTT.

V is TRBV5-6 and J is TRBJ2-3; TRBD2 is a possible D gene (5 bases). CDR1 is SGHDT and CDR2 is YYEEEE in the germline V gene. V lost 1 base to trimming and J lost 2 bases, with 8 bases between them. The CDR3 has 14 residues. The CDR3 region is CASSLPGLTDTQYF. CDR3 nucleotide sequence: TGTGCCAGCAGCTTGCCAGGACTCACAGATACGCAGTATTTT.

The CDR3 spells CASSPAGTGANQPQHF. The CDR3, as DNA: TGTGCCAGCAGCCCCGCGGGGACAGGGGCTAATCAGCCCCAGCATTTT. The chain joins TRBV7-8 to TRBJ1-5; TRBD1 matches 10 bases. V shed 5 bases and J 4 bases; nucleotides not matched to a gene: 8. The CDR3 is 16 amino acids. The germline CDR1 and CDR2 sequences are SGHVS and FQNEAQ.

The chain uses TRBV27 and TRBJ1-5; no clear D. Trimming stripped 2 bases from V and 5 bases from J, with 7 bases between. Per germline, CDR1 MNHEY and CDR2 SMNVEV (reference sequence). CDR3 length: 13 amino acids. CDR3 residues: CASSLQRDQPQHF. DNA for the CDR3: TGTGCCAGCAGTTTACAGAGGGATCAGCCCCAGCATTTT.

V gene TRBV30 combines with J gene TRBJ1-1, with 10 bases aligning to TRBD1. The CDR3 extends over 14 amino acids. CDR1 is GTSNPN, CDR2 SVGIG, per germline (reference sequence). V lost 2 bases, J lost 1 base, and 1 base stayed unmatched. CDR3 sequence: CAWSRDRGNTEAFF. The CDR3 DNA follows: TGTGCCTGGAGTAGGGACAGGGGGAACACTGAAGCTTTCTTT.

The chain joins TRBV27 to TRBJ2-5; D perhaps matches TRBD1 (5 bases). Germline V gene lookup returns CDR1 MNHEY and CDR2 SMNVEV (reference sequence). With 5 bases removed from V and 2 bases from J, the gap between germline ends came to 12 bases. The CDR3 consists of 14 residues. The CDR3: CASSPLRTQETQYF. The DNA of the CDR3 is TGTGCCAGCAGTCCCCTCCGGACACAAGAGACCCAGTACTTC.

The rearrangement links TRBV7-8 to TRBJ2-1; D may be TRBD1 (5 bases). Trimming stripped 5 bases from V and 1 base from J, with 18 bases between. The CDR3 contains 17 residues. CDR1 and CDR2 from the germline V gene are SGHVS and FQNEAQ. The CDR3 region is CASSDFDSRRSYNEQFF. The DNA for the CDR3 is TGTGCCAGCAGCGATTTCGACAGCCGTCGTTCCTACAATGAGCAGTTCTTC.

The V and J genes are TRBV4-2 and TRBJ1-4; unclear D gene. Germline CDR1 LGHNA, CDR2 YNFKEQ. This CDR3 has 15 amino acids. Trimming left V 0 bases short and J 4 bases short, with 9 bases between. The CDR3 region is CASSQDALFNEKLFF. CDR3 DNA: TGTGCCAGCAGCCAAGATGCGCTGTTTAATGAAAAACTGTTTTTT.

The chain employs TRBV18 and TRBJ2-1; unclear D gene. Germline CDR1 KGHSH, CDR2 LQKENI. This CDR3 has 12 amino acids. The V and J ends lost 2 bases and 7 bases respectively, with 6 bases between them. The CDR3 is CASSPAGNEQFF. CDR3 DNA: TGTGCCAGCTCACCAGCCGGGAATGAGCAGTTCTTC.